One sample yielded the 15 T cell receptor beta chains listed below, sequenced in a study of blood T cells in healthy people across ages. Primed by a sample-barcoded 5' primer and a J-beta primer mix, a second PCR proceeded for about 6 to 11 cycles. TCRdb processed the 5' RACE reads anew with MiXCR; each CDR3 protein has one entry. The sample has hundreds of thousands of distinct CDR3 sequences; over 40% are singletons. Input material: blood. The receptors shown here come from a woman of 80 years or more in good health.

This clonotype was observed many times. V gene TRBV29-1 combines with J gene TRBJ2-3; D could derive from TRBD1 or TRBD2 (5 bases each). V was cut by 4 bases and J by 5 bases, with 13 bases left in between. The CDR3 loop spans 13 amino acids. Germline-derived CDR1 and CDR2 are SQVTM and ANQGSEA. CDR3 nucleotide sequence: TGCAGCGTTGGGGGACGGTTAATAGATACGCAGTATTTT. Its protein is CSVGGRLIDTQYF.

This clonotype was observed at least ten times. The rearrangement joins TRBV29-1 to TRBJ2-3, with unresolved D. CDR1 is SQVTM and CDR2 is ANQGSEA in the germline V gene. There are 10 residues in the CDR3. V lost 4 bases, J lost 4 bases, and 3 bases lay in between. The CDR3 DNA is TGCAGCGTTGGGTCAGATACGCAGTATTTT. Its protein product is CSVGSDTQYF.

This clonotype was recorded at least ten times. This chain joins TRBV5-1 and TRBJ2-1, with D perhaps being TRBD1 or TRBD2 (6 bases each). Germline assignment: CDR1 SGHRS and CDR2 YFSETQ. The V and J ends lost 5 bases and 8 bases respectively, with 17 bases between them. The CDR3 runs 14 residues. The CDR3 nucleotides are TGCGCCAGCAGTCGGGGGCTCCTACTGGATGAGCAGTTCTTC. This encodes CASSRGLLLDEQFF.

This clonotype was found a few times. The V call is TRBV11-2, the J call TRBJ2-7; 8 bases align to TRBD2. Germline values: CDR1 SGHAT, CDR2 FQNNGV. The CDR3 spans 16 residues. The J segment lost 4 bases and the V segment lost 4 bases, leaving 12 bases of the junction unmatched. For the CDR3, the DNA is TGTGCCAGCAGCTCTACATCGGGGGGGATACTATACGAGCAGTACTTC. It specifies CASSSTSGGILYEQYF. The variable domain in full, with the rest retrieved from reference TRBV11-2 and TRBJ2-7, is EAGVAQSPRYKIIEKRQSVAFWCNPISGHATLYWYQQILGQGPKLLIQFQNNGVVDDSQLPKDRFSAERLKGVDSTLKIQPAKLEDSAVYLCASSSTSGGILYEQYFGPGTRLTVT.

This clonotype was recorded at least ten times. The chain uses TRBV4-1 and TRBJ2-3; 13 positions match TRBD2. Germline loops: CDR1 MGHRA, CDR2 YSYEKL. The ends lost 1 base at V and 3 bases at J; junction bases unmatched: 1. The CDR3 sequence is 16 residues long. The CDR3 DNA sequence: TGCGCCAGCAGCCAAGTGGGACTAGCGGGAACAGATACGCAGTATTTT. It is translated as CASSQVGLAGTDTQYF.

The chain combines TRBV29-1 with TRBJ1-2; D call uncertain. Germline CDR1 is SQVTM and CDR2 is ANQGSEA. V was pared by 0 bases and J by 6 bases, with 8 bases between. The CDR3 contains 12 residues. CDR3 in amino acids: CSVEEWEDGYTF. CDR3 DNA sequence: TGCAGCGTTGAAGAGTGGGAGGATGGCTACACCTTC.

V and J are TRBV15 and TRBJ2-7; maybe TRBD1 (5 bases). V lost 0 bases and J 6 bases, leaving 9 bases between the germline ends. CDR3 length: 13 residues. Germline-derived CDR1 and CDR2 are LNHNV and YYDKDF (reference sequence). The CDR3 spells CATSRDADSEQYF. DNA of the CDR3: TGTGCCACCAGCAGAGATGCTGACAGCGAGCAGTACTTC.

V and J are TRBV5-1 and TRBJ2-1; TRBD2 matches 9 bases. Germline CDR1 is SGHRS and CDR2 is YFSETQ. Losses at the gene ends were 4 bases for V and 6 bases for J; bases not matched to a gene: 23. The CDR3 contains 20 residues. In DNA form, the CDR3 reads TGCGCCAGCAGCCCCGAGTGGGGTGGCGGGGGGGCTGGTGTTGGCAATGAGCAGTTCTTC. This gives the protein CASSPEWGGGGAGVGNEQFF.

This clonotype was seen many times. This CDR3 reads CSARGPIETQYF. DNA for the CDR3: TGCAGTGCTAGAGGTCCAATAGAGACCCAGTACTTC. The V gene is TRBV20-1, the J gene TRBJ2-5, with D uncertain. Trimming left V 1 base short and J 4 bases short, with 7 bases between. Germline CDR1 DFQATT, CDR2 SNEGSKA (reference sequence). The CDR3 has 12 amino acids.

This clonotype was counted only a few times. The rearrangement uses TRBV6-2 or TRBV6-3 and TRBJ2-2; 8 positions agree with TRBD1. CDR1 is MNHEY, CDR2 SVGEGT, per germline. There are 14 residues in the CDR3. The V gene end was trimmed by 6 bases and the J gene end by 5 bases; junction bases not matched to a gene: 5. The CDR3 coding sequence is TGTGCCAGCAGCGGACAGGGTAGAACCGGGGAGCTGTTTTTT. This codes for CASSGQGRTGELFF.

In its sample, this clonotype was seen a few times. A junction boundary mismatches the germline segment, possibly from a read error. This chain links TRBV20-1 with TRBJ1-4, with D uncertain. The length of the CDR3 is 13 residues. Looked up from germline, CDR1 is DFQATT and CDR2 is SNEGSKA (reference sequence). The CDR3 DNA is TGCAGTGCCAGAGTAGGGTCGCGTGAAAAACTGTTTTTT. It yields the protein CSARVGSREKLFF.

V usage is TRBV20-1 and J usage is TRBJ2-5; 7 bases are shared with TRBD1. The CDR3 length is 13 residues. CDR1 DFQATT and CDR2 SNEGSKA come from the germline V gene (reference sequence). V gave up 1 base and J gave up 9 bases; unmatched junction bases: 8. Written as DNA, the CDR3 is TGCAGTGCTAGAGGACAGGGAATGGGGGCCCAGTACTTC. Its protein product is CSARGQGMGAQYF.

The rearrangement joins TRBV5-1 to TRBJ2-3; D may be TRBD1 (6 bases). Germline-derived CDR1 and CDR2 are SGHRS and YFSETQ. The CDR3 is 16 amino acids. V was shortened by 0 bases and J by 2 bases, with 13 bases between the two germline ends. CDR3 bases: TGCGCCAGCAGCTTGGGAACAGGGCTATCCACAGATACGCAGTATTTT. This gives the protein CASSLGTGLSTDTQYF.

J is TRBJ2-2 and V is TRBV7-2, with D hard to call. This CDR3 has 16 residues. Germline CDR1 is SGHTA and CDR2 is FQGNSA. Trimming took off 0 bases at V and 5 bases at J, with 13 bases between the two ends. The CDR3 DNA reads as TGTGCCAGCAGCTTAGCCTTGACAAGCCGGACCGGGGAGCTGTTTTTT. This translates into CASSLALTSRTGELFF.

This CDR3 is CASSTTGGLSSYNEQFF. Here the CDR3 DNA reads TGCGCCAGCAGCACCACGGGAGGACTCAGCTCCTACAATGAGCAGTTCTTC. This chain joins TRBV5-1 and TRBJ2-1, with 7 bases that match TRBD2. The V gene end was trimmed by 4 bases and the J gene end by 0 bases; junction bases not matched to a gene: 10. The germline CDR1 and CDR2 sequences are SGHRS and YFSETQ. This CDR3 spans 17 amino acids.